This T cell receptor beta chain emerged from a study of neurological immune-mediated disorders. Overall study results and limits: The phylogenetic placement of 18 of 34 multiple sclerosis patients' repertoires in one related-CDR3 cluster constitutes a possible signature.

Between the trimmed V and J ends, which lost 3 bases and 7 bases, there was a span of 9 bases. This CDR3 region has 12 residues. This clonotype was observed many times. Its antigen is unidentified. From the 5' RACE reads, TCRdb called clonotypes with MiXCR, one entry per CDR3 protein. Of about 52,000 distinct CDR3 sequences in the sample, about 3.7% are singletons; the top ten hold around 6.5%. The chain employs TRBV12-3 or TRBV12-4 and TRBJ1-2; no clear D gene. The sequenced sample consisted of PBMCs. The TCR was taken from a man aged 55 to 70 with multiple sclerosis. DNA for the CDR3: TGTGCCAGCAGTTTCTCCGGCGGTGGCTACACCTTC. As protein: CASSFSGGGYTF.